This entry lists 31 T cell receptor beta chains sequenced from one sample in a study of memory CD4+ T cells and cytomegalovirus serostatus (dated by TCRdb to between 2017 and 2020). Single viable CD3+CD4+CD8-CD45RO+ cells were sorted as memory CD4+ T cells on a FACSAria II. The library was made by the immunoSEQ multiplex PCR assay. In TCRdb, the immuneACCESS table is reduced to in-frame sequences with V and J assigned. These tables do not hold every clone; where another copy was compared, an unresolved V gene accounts for under half, and the others remain unexplained. For this sample the table gives about 50,000 clones, of which 65% to 85% were detected only once. The ten largest clones capture less than 0.6% of the sample. The source material was memory CD4+ T cells from blood. All receptors derive from an adult in good health and CMV-seronegative.

The chain recombines TRBV19 with TRBJ2-3; D possibly corresponds to TRBD2 (5 bases). The germline V gene encodes CDR1 LNHDA and CDR2 SQIVND (reference sequence). There are 15 residues in the CDR3. Trimming cost V 4 bases and J 2 bases, with 13 bases left between them. CDR3 residues: CASSSPRDSTDTQYF. DNA for the CDR3: TGTGCCAGTAGTAGCCCCCGGGATTCCACAGATACGCAGTATTTT.

This rearrangement joins TRBV5-1 to TRBJ2-7; D perhaps matches TRBD2 (7 bases). Deletions cut 0 bases from V and 2 bases from J, with 15 bases between. CDR3 length: 16 residues. Germline assignment: CDR1 SGHRS and CDR2 YFSETQ. This CDR3 is CASSLVSGGLAYEQYF. The CDR3 bases are TGCGCCAGCAGCTTGGTTTCCGGGGGGCTTGCCTACGAGCAGTACTTC.

The rearrangement uses TRBV6-1 and TRBJ2-5; 9 bases agree with TRBD2. This CDR3 comprises 15 residues. Trimming at V came to 4 bases and at J to 2 bases, leaving 5 bases not matched to a gene. Looked up from germline, CDR1 is MNHNS and CDR2 is SASEGT. The CDR3 here is CASSGGTSRQETQYF. CDR3 DNA sequence: TGTGCCAGCAGTGGCGGGACTAGCCGGCAAGAGACCCAGTACTTC.

The V call is TRBV30, the J call TRBJ1-1; no clear D gene. V lost 0 bases and J 4 bases, leaving 9 bases between the germline ends. The germline V gene has CDR1 GTSNPN and CDR2 SVGIG (reference sequence). CDR3 length: 13 amino acids. The CDR3 loop is CAWSVPPGTEAFF. In DNA, the CDR3 is TGTGCCTGGAGTGTTCCCCCGGGCACTGAAGCTTTCTTT.

The rearrangement joins TRBV4-1 to TRBJ1-2, with a tentative D call TRBD1 (6 bases). Germline V lookup: CDR1 MGHRA, CDR2 YSYEKL. This CDR3 spans 15 amino acids. The germline V and J ends were trimmed by 0 bases and 3 bases, with 11 bases remaining between them. The CDR3 protein is CASSQDQRTDYGYTF. Written as DNA, the CDR3 is TGCGCCAGCAGCCAAGATCAGAGGACAGACTATGGCTACACCTTC.

This clone was detected only a few times. The V gene is TRBV5-1, the J gene TRBJ1-1, with D tentatively TRBD1 (6 bases). Trimming took 4 bases from V and 5 from J, leaving 12 bases between them. Germline V gene lookup returns CDR1 SGHRS and CDR2 YFSETQ. This CDR3 comprises 13 residues. CDR3 coding DNA: TGCGCCAGCAGCGACACAGGGTTGACTGAAGCTTTCTTT. It yields the protein CASSDTGLTEAFF.

The CDR3 DNA sequence: TGTGCCAGCAGCTCTCGTAGCTCCTACGAGCAGTACTTC. Protein sequence: CASSSRSSYEQYF. The gene calls are TRBV7-6 and TRBJ2-7; unclear D gene. The CDR3 has 13 residues. Trimming shortened V by 4 bases and J by 0 bases, and 7 bases separated the two germline ends. Germline values: CDR1 SGHVS, CDR2 FNYEAQ.

The chain employs TRBV10-3 and TRBJ2-3; D might be TRBD1 (6 bases). The CDR3 consists of 16 residues. Trimming shortened V by 1 base and J by 3 bases, and 14 bases separated the two germline ends. In germline, CDR1 is ENHRY, CDR2 SYGVKD. CDR3 nucleotides: TGTGCCATCAGTGAGTTTGGGGGCGTGGGGACAGATACGCAGTATTTT. Its protein is CAISEFGGVGTDTQYF.

The J gene is TRBJ2-1, the V gene TRBV29-1, with 9 bases identical to TRBD2. Germline V gives CDR1 SQVTM, CDR2 ANQGSEA. The J segment lost 10 bases and the V segment lost 3 bases, leaving 10 bases of the junction unmatched. The CDR3 runs to 14 residues. The CDR3 sequence: CSVEAASGVWEQFF. The CDR3 DNA is TGCAGCGTTGAGGCGGCTAGCGGGGTCTGGGAGCAGTTCTTC.

This clone has just a few counts. CDR3 protein: CARGTGGNSGNTIYF. The DNA of the CDR3 is TGTGCCAGAGGCACAGGGGGCAACTCTGGAAACACCATATATTTT. The gene calls are TRBV25-1 and TRBJ1-3; 9 nucleotides line up with TRBD1. The CDR3 is 15 amino acids. The V segment lost 9 bases and the J segment 0 bases; nucleotides outside the gene matches: 6. Germline CDR1 reads MGHDK; CDR2 reads SYGVNS.

This chain uses TRBV6-6 with TRBJ1-6; no reliable D call. This CDR3 contains 14 residues. Trimming cost V 6 bases and J 0 bases, with 6 bases left between them. Germline CDR1 is MNHNY and CDR2 is SVGAGI (reference sequence). The CDR3 loop is CASSGSSYNSPLHF. The CDR3 coding sequence is TGTGCCAGCAGCGGGAGCTCCTATAATTCACCCCTCCACTTT.

The chain recombines TRBV7-8 with TRBJ2-7; 10 bases fit TRBD2. Germline V gene sequence: CDR1 SGHVS, CDR2 FQNEAQ. The CDR3 contains 12 residues. The ends lost 5 bases at V and 6 bases at J; junction bases unmatched: 1. CDR3 nucleotides: TGTGCCAGCAGCCGGACTAGCGGCGAGCAGTACTTC. Its translation: CASSRTSGEQYF.

This sequence joins TRBV27 and TRBJ1-6; D is ambiguous. Germline CDR1 and CDR2: MNHEY and SMNVEV (reference sequence). Trimming cost V 6 bases and J 3 bases, with 15 bases left between them. The CDR3 totals 16 residues. This CDR3 reads CASRNTLGSYNSPLHF. CDR3 sequence (DNA): TGTGCCAGCAGGAACACCCTCGGCAGCTATAATTCACCCCTCCACTTT.

This clone has only one observation. The chain combines TRBV9 with TRBJ2-7; 11 bases map to TRBD1. The germline V gene encodes CDR1 SGDLS and CDR2 YYNGEE. Germline trimming cut 4 bases from V and 5 bases from J; bases unmatched to any gene: 11. This CDR3 comprises 16 residues. The CDR3 coding sequence is TGTGCCAGCAGCTATGGACAGGGGGCGATAGGACACGAGCAGTACTTC. Translation: CASSYGQGAIGHEQYF.

The chain employs TRBV29-1 and TRBJ2-1; D is unresolved. Germline CDR1 and CDR2: SQVTM and ANQGSEA. The CDR3 sequence is 12 residues long. V was trimmed by 7 bases and J by 3 bases, leaving 10 bases between them. Here the CDR3 DNA reads TGCAGCGCCGTCCCCAGCTACAATGAGCAGTTCTTC. Protein: CSAVPSYNEQFF.

The chain combines TRBV27 with TRBJ1-2, with D maybe TRBD1 (6 bases). CDR3 size: 15 residues. V was trimmed by 3 bases and J by 2 bases, leaving 13 bases between them. From germline, CDR1 is MNHEY and CDR2 SMNVEV (reference sequence). CDR3 DNA sequence: TGTGCCAGCAGTTTGGAGGGGGGTCCCAACTATGGCTACACCTTC. Translation: CASSLEGGPNYGYTF.

The V and J genes are TRBV11-2 and TRBJ1-1; a possible D gene is TRBD1 (5 bases). V gave up 4 bases and J gave up 10 bases, with 16 bases separating them. This CDR3 comprises 13 residues. The V gene's germline CDR1 is SGHAT and CDR2 FQNNGV. CDR3 DNA sequence: TGTGCCAGCAGCTCGGGACTCCGACAAGCAGCTTTCTTT. This sequence encodes CASSSGLRQAAFF.

CDR3 in DNA: TGTGCCAGCAGTTACTCGAATCCGGGTACGCAGTATTTT. It encodes CASSYSNPGTQYF. V is TRBV6-6 and J is TRBJ2-3; unclear D gene. Germline V gives CDR1 MNHNY, CDR2 SVGAGI (reference sequence). Trimming shortened V by 0 bases and J by 8 bases, and 9 bases separated the two germline ends. The CDR3 is 13 amino acids.

This clone was found a few times. The V call is TRBV19, the J call TRBJ1-5; TRBD1 matches at 7 bases. V trimming: 8 bases; J trimming: 0 bases; junction bases outside the gene matches: 7. Germline assignment: CDR1 LNHDA and CDR2 SQIVND (reference sequence). The CDR3 runs to 15 residues. The CDR3 DNA reads TGTGCCAGTGCAGGGGGGAGGCTTAGCAATCAGCCCCAGCATTTT. Amino acids: CASAGGRLSNQPQHF.

The chain links TRBV5-4 to TRBJ1-1; 8 bases line up with TRBD1. The CDR3 is made up of 15 amino acids. Germline assignment: CDR1 SGHNT and CDR2 YYREEE (reference sequence). V lost 4 bases and J lost 7; bases outside the gene matches: 12. The CDR3 region has the DNA TGTGCCAGCAGCCAAAACTTAGGACAGGGATATGAAGCTTTCTTT. Protein product: CASSQNLGQGYEAFF.

The rearrangement uses TRBV5-4 and TRBJ2-6, with 11 positions matching TRBD1. CDR1 is SGHNT and CDR2 is YYREEE in the germline V gene (reference sequence). This CDR3 spans 18 amino acids. V shed 0 bases, J shed 0 bases, and the junction held 2 bases outside the gene matches. The CDR3 DNA follows: TGTGCCAGCAGCTTGGCCGGGACAGGGGGCTCTGGGGCCAACGTCCTGACTTTC. The encoded protein is CASSLAGTGGSGANVLTF.

CDR3 nucleotide sequence: TGCGCCAGCAGTGAGTCGAGAGTGGGGGCAAGTGGCTACACCTTC. It encodes CASSESRVGASGYTF. V and J are TRBV10-1 and TRBJ1-2; weak D call: TRBD1 (6 bases). Trimming stripped 0 bases from V and 7 bases from J, with 15 bases between. The germline V gene has CDR1 WNHNN and CDR2 SYGVQD (reference sequence). This CDR3 has 15 residues.

The V gene is TRBV11-2, the J gene TRBJ2-7, with TRBD1 matching 7 bases. The CDR3 covers 15 residues. From germline, CDR1 is SGHAT and CDR2 FQNNGV. After removal of 0 bases from V and 3 bases from J, the junction contained 5 bases not matched to a gene. CDR3 DNA sequence: TGTGCCAGCAGCTTAGATGGACAGGCCCTCTACGAGCAGTACTTC. Protein product: CASSLDGQALYEQYF.

This clone was seen only a few times. V is TRBV29-1 and J is TRBJ1-2, with D perhaps matching TRBD1 (5 bases). The length of the CDR3 is 12 residues. V shed 1 base and J shed 7 bases, with 10 bases lying between them. Germline V gene data show CDR1 as SQVTM and CDR2 as ANQGSEA. The CDR3 sequence: CSVEAGTGGYTF. The CDR3 bases are TGCAGCGTTGAAGCAGGGACTGGTGGCTACACCTTC.

This rearrangement joins TRBV10-3 to TRBJ2-1; 7 bases fit TRBD1. J lost 4 bases, V lost 6 bases, and 12 bases had no gene match. The CDR3 loop spans 16 amino acids. Germline lookup yields CDR1 ENHRY and CDR2 SYGVKD. The CDR3 here is CAIRDATGTAYNEQFF. The CDR3 bases are TGTGCCATCAGAGACGCAACCGGGACAGCTTACAATGAGCAGTTCTTC.

V and J are TRBV4-1 and TRBJ1-5; D not certain. The V gene's germline CDR1 is MGHRA and CDR2 YSYEKL. The CDR3 spans 17 residues. V was shortened by 1 base and J by 2 bases, with 15 bases between the two germline ends. CDR3 bases: TGCGCCAGCAGCCAAGTCCTGGAGGCGGCGGGCAATCAGCCCCAGCATTTT. The encoded protein is CASSQVLEAAGNQPQHF.

This clone was observed a few times. CDR3 protein: CASSFRGRGKTQYF. The CDR3 coding sequence is TGTGCCAGCAGTTTCCGGGGGCGTGGAAAGACCCAGTACTTC. This chain connects TRBV28 to TRBJ2-5; D is perhaps TRBD1 or TRBD2 (6 bases each). V was shortened by 3 bases and J by 6 bases, with 14 bases between the two germline ends. The CDR3 consists of 14 residues. Germline assignment: CDR1 MDHEN and CDR2 SYDVKM. Supplemented by reference TRBV28 and TRBJ2-5, the full variable domain reads DVKVTQSSRYLVKRTGEKVFLECVQDMDHENMFWYRQDPGLGLRLIYFSYDVKMKEKGDIPEGYSVSREKKERFSLILESASTNQTSMYLCASSFRGRGKTQYFGPGTRLLVL.

V gene TRBV13 combines with J gene TRBJ1-4, with no clear D. With 0 bases removed from V and 8 bases from J, the gap between germline ends came to 13 bases. This CDR3 comprises 15 residues. CDR1 is PRHDT and CDR2 is FYEKMQ in the germline V gene (reference sequence). DNA for the CDR3: TGTGCCAGCAGCTTAGGAGCGACCTTGGGAGAAAAACTGTTTTTT. Protein product: CASSLGATLGEKLFF.

The gene calls are TRBV7-2 and TRBJ1-5; D possibly corresponds to TRBD1 (5 bases). The CDR3 is 13 residues long. Trimming removed 4 bases at V and 6 bases at J, with 10 bases between. Per germline, CDR1 SGHTA and CDR2 FQGNSA. CDR3 protein: CASSSGHIQPQHF. CDR3 nucleotides: TGTGCCAGCAGCTCCGGACACATTCAGCCCCAGCATTTT.

The genes are TRBV7-9 and TRBJ2-2; D perhaps matches TRBD1 (5 bases). Germline loops: CDR1 SEHNR, CDR2 FQNEAQ (reference sequence). The CDR3 length is 14 residues. Trimming removed 5 bases from V and 6 bases from J, with 13 bases in between. In DNA form, the CDR3 reads TGTGCCAGCAGCGCACAGGCTGGTGCCGGGGAGCTGTTTTTT. It encodes CASSAQAGAGELFF.

The CDR3 region has the DNA TGTGCCAGCGTTGTAGGGGAAGATTCACCCCTCCACTTT. It yields the protein CASVVGEDSPLHF. The chain carries TRBV2 and TRBJ1-6; perhaps TRBD1 as D (5 bases). The CDR3 covers 13 residues. Germline V CDR1 and CDR2: SNHLY, FYNNEI. V lost 8 bases and J lost 8, with 13 bases in between.